These 3 T cell receptor beta chains came from one sample sequenced in a study of shared clonotypes between healthy human individuals (dated by TCRdb to the early 2020s). To prepare the library, the immunoSEQ multiplex PCR assay was applied. Held by TCRdb, this immuneACCESS table contains in-frame sequences only and omits some clones. Under half of the omission traces to an unresolved V gene where checked; the cause of the rest is unknown. The sample table holds some 2.3 million clones, of which over 85% were seen once. Of the sample, about 0.41% falls within the top ten clones. Sequencing was performed on naive CD4+ T cells from PBMCs. According to the study, the label for this sample's cell subset or site signals: CD45RA+ positively selected. These receptors were obtained from a man between 18 and 29 years old in good health. Some clones in this sample may be carry-over from other donors' samples.

DNA for the CDR3: TGTGCCAGTAGTCGGCCTCGAGCGAACACCGGGGAGCTGTTTTTT. This sequence encodes CASSRPRANTGELFF. The J gene is TRBJ2-2, the V gene TRBV19, with D uncertain. V shed 5 bases and J shed 0 bases, with 10 bases lying between them. Germline CDR1 is LNHDA and CDR2 is SQIVND (reference sequence). The CDR3 is 15 residues long.

This chain links TRBV7-9 with TRBJ2-3; D remains unclear. Germline lookup yields CDR1 SEHNR and CDR2 FQNEAQ (reference sequence). Deletions cut 6 bases from V and 1 base from J, with 8 bases between. This CDR3 has 13 residues. CDR3 sequence: CASRRTRTDTQYF. In DNA, the CDR3 is TGTGCCAGCAGGCGAACACGCACAGATACGCAGTATTTT.

V is TRBV15 and J is TRBJ2-1; TRBD1 matches 8 bases. CDR3 length equals 12 residues. V was pared by 3 bases and J by 9 bases, with 1 base of the junction left unmatched. The germline gives CDR1 LNHNV, CDR2 YYDKDF (reference sequence). CDR3: CATSRTGAEQFF. Written as DNA, the CDR3 is TGTGCCACCAGCAGGACAGGGGCTGAGCAGTTCTTC. Variable domain in full (rest from reference TRBV15 and TRBJ2-1): DAMVIQNPRYQVTQFGKPVTLSCSQTLNHNVMYWYQQKSSQAPKLLFHYYDKDFNNEADTPDNFQSRRPNTSFCFLDIRSPGLGDTAMYLCATSRTGAEQFFGPGTRLTVL.